This T cell receptor beta chain was recorded in a study of blood T cell repertoires in COVID-19. Study-wide context: T cells, B-cell-depleted T cells, or PBMCs provided the cDNA or gDNA that served as material.

Original handling: By means of reference gene primer amplification, nucleated cell counts were estimated. Using immunoSEQ multiplex PCR, the repertoire was profiled, and TCRdb retains in-frame clones only, with some absent. V, J and clone size are taken as reported in that table, and D and trimming were inferred from the DNA itself. The table shows about 210,000 clones, with 84% occurring only once. The V segment lost 6 bases and the J segment 13 bases; nucleotides outside the gene matches: 9. The CDR3 sequence is 12 residues long. Germline CDR1 reads MDHEN; CDR2 reads SYDVKM. This rearrangement joins TRBV28 to TRBJ1-2; 9 positions agree with TRBD1. This clonotype was obtained from a woman of 80 years or more with COVID-19, enrolled during active disease. The source material was peripheral blood. In DNA, the CDR3 is TGTGCCAGCAGATCCCCGGGACAGGGTGCCACCTTC. Protein sequence: CASRSPGQGATF.